The subject of this entry is one T cell receptor (beta chain). This specimen comes from a study of technical replicates of blood from a few donors. V lost 4 bases, J lost 4 bases, and 6 bases stayed unmatched. Looked up from germline, CDR1 is SQVTM and CDR2 is ANQGSEA. The length of the CDR3 is 14 residues. Data came from immunoSEQ multiplex PCR; TCRdb stores just in-frame clones and leaves some out. The repertoire consists of around 70,000 clones, with 93% occurring once and the leading ten covering approximately 0.27%. The chain recombines TRBV29-1 with TRBJ2-1, with 8 bases that match TRBD2. The source is a human donor in good health. What was sequenced was T cells isolated from PBMCs. The CDR3 spells CSVGGTSLYNEQFF. DNA of the CDR3: TGCAGCGTTGGGGGGACTAGTCTTTACAATGAGCAGTTCTTC.